This passage covers 3 T cell receptor beta chains from one sample sequenced in a study of blood T cells in healthy people across ages. A J-beta primer mix and a sample-barcoded 5' primer were used in a second PCR of about 7 to 12 cycles. TCRdb called the 5' RACE reads again in MiXCR, with one record for every CDR3 protein. The sample lists approximately 360,000 distinct CDR3 sequences, roughly half seen once, with around 53% in the top ten. Sequencing was performed on blood. The receptors were sampled from a man in his fifties or sixties in good health.

The gene calls are TRBV7-9 and TRBJ2-1, with TRBD1 matching 7 bases. The CDR3 length is 18 residues. The ends lost 0 bases at V and 0 bases at J; junction bases unmatched: 8. Germline V CDR1 and CDR2: SEHNR, FQNEAQ (reference sequence). The CDR3 loop is CASSLAYGTESSYNEQFF. For the CDR3, the DNA is TGTGCCAGCAGCTTAGCGTATGGGACAGAGAGCTCCTACAATGAGCAGTTCTTC.

This clonotype came up a few times. This chain uses TRBV15 with TRBJ2-7, with 7 bases fitting TRBD1. V was clipped by 5 bases and J by 0 bases; unmatched bases: 1. CDR3 length equals 13 residues. From germline, CDR1 is LNHNV and CDR2 YYDKDF (reference sequence). CDR3 nucleotide sequence: TGTGCCACCAGCCGGGACAGCTCCTACGAGCAGTACTTC. Translated: CATSRDSSYEQYF.

The V and J genes are TRBV12-3 or TRBV12-4 and TRBJ1-3; D remains ambiguous. CDR3 length: 14 amino acids. V shed 5 bases and J shed 5 bases, with 13 bases lying between them. The CDR3 DNA reads as TGTGCCAGCAGTCCCGGGTCCTCCAGAAACACCATATATTTT. Protein sequence: CASSPGSSRNTIYF.